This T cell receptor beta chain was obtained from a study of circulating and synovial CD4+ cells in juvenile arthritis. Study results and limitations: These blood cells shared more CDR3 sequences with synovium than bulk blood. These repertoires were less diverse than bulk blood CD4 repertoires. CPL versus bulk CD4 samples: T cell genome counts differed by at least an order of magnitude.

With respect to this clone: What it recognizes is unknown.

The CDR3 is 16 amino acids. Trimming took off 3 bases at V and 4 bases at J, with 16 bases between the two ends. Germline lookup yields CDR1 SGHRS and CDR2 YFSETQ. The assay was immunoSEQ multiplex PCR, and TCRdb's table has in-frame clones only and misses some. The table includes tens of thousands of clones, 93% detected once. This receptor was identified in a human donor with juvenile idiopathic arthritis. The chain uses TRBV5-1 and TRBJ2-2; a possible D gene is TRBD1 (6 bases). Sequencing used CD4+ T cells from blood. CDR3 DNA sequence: TGCGCCAGCAGCTCTAGGACAGTAAGCGGCACCGGGGAGCTGTTTTTT. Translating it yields CASSSRTVSGTGELFF.